This T cell receptor beta chain was obtained from a study of graft-versus-host responses after intestinal transplantation. Study in general: Multivisceral, liver-intestinal, or isolated intestinal grafts were transplanted into recipients. All recipients got anti-thymocyte globulin induction, then tacrolimus and steroids for around three years.

TCRdb's table, derived via immunoSEQ multiplex PCR, lists solely in-frame clones and lacks some. The sample has over 15,000 clones, 38% seen once. The authors plated roughly 200,000 CFSE-labeled responder cells with roughly 200,000 irradiated, violet-dye-labeled stimulator cells. At the end of the reaction, proliferating CFSE-low CD3+CD4+ and CD3+CD8+ responders were sorted. Germline V gene lookup returns CDR1 SNHLY and CDR2 FYNNEI. Trimming left V 5 bases short and J 2 bases short, with 16 bases between. This CDR3 is 15 amino acids long. Study-wide results and limits: Investigators detected GvH clones in recipient marrow, with some emerging earlier in ileum or blood.

The sequencing here drew on alloreactive CD8+ T cells from a mixed lymphocyte reaction culture, taken before intestinal transplant. Subset noted: CFSE-low proliferating T cells sorted from roughly six-day pre-transplant mixed lymphocyte reaction (GvH or HvG direction). This chain links TRBV2 with TRBJ2-7; a possible D gene is TRBD1 (6 bases). The receptor comes from a human patient who received an intestinal transplant. CDR3 sequence (DNA): TGTGCCAGCAGTTTCAGACAGGTTAGGCCCTACGAGCAGTACTTC. Amino acid sequence: CASSFRQVRPYEQYF.